This TCR beta chain was sequenced in a study of identical twins. Study conclusions and caveats: Twin pairs had excess sharing that was weaker in beta out-of-frame sequences. It was cross-sectional statistical analysis, not following the same donors, that the conclusions relied on.

Germline V CDR1 and CDR2: MNHEY, SVGAGI. This CDR3 contains 11 residues. With 4 bases removed from V and 13 bases from J, the gap between germline ends came to 13 bases. The sample holds many counts of this clonotype. Its matching antigen is unknown. TCRdb re-analysed the 5' RACE reads in MiXCR, keeping a single row per CDR3 protein. The sample lists about 520,000 distinct CDR3 sequences; roughly a fifth were seen once. These records were also assigned to another study, of T cells expressing NK-cell markers. In that study: The authors sequenced eight donors, of whom seven were HCMV-seropositive and one was seronegative. One observes that, in four donors, these clonotypes were also the leading ones within the CD3+CD56-NKG2C+ fraction.

The J gene is TRBJ2-5, the V gene TRBV6-5, with D possibly TRBD1 on 6 matching bases. The clonotype originates from a woman aged 18 to 35 in good health. The sample comprised CD4+ T cells sorted from blood. CDR3 sequence reads: CASSSDRKMYF. CDR3 DNA: TGTGCCAGCAGTTCGGACAGAAAGATGTACTTC.